A single sample is the source of the 32 T cell receptor beta chains below, sequenced in a study of T cell responses to AZD1222 COVID-19 vaccine. Some clones are missing from TCRdb's copy, which holds only in-frame ones; the method was immunoSEQ multiplex PCR. The sample yields 80,000 to 100,000 clones, approximately 91% seen once. The source was peripheral blood, collected on day 0 of AZD1222 vaccination. The receptors were sampled from an adult in good health.

This clone appeared once. The CDR3 bases are TGTGCCATCAGTGATCCGGTCGGGAGAATGAACACTGAAGCTTTCTTT. Its protein is CAISDPVGRMNTEAFF. The rearrangement joins TRBV10-3 to TRBJ1-1, with no clear D. Deletions cut 3 bases from V and 0 bases from J, with 14 bases between. This CDR3 comprises 16 residues. Germline CDR1 and CDR2: ENHRY and SYGVKD.

V gene TRBV6-5 combines with J gene TRBJ1-2; D unresolved. V shed 2 bases and J shed 0 bases, with 13 bases lying between them. The CDR3 totals 16 residues. Germline CDR1 and CDR2: MNHEY and SVGAGI. The CDR3 region is CASSYNGVSPNYGYTF. The CDR3 nucleotides are TGTGCCAGCAGTTACAATGGAGTGAGCCCTAACTATGGCTACACCTTC.

The chain links TRBV3-1 (or the pseudogene TRBV3-2) to TRBJ2-1; D unclear. Trimming pared 4 bases from V and 8 bases from J, leaving 9 bases between. The germline CDR1 and CDR2 sequences are LGHDT and YNNKEL (reference sequence). This CDR3 comprises 12 residues. Here the CDR3 reads CASSLGSDEQFF. The CDR3 region has the DNA TGTGCCAGCAGCCTTGGATCCGATGAGCAGTTCTTC.

The genes are TRBV4-1 and TRBJ2-1; D not certain. From germline, CDR1 is MGHRA and CDR2 YSYEKL. Trimming cost V 4 bases and J 10 bases, with 17 bases left between them. This CDR3 contains 14 residues. The DNA for the CDR3 is TGCGCCAGCAGCCTCGATCCCGGAAGGGTAGAGCAGTTCTTC. It is translated as CASSLDPGRVEQFF.

The V call is TRBV7-2, the J call TRBJ2-7, with D perhaps TRBD2 (5 bases). Germline loops: CDR1 SGHTA, CDR2 FQGNSA. Trimming shortened V by 1 base and J by 0 bases, and 13 bases separated the two germline ends. CDR3 length equals 16 residues. For the CDR3, the DNA is TGTGCCAGCAGCTTAGTAGGCGGGTCCTCCTCCTACGAGCAGTACTTC. Its translation is CASSLVGGSSSYEQYF.

V and J are TRBV27 and TRBJ1-1; the match to TRBD1 covers 7 bases. This CDR3 region has 14 residues. Germline trimming cut 5 bases from V and 5 bases from J; bases unmatched to any gene: 8. Germline CDR1 is MNHEY and CDR2 is SMNVEV (reference sequence). The CDR3 loop reads CASSARGVVTEAFF. In nucleotides, the CDR3 is TGTGCCAGCAGTGCCAGGGGGGTAGTGACTGAAGCTTTCTTT.

This clone turned up a few times. V and J are TRBV6-1 and TRBJ1-5, with D maybe TRBD1 (5 bases). Germline V gene data show CDR1 as MNHNS and CDR2 as SASEGT. CDR3 length: 15 amino acids. The V gene lost 2 bases and the J gene lost 3 bases, with 11 bases spanning the gap. CDR3 DNA: TGTGCCAGCAGTGAAAATTGGGACTTCAATCAGCCCCAGCATTTT. It is translated as CASSENWDFNQPQHF.

The chain carries TRBV5-6 and TRBJ2-7; 9 positions agree with TRBD1. Germline CDR1 is SGHDT and CDR2 is YYEEEE. V trimming: 5 bases; J trimming: 3 bases; junction bases outside the gene matches: 15. The CDR3 consists of 17 residues. The CDR3 DNA reads as TGTGCCAGCAGTCCAAGTACCGGGACAGGGTACTTCTACGAGCAGTACTTC. Residues: CASSPSTGTGYFYEQYF.

This rearrangement joins TRBV9 to TRBJ2-5; D is possibly TRBD2 (6 bases). CDR1 is SGDLS and CDR2 is YYNGEE in the germline V gene. V was clipped by 3 bases and J by 5 bases, with 20 bases between them. The CDR3 is 16 residues long. CDR3 region: CASSAGGAGIVETQYF. The DNA of the CDR3 is TGTGCCAGCAGCGCCGGGGGAGCCGGTATCGTGGAGACCCAGTACTTC.

This chain connects TRBV4-2 to TRBJ2-3; D not resolved. Trimming removed 0 bases from V and 7 bases from J, with 8 bases in between. The CDR3 runs 13 residues. From germline, CDR1 is LGHNA and CDR2 YNFKEQ. CDR3 nucleotides: TGTGCCAGCAGCCAAGATAAATTGAATACGCAGTATTTT. It is translated as CASSQDKLNTQYF.

This clone occurred once. The J gene is TRBJ1-1, the V gene TRBV30, with 8 bases aligning to TRBD1. With 1 base clipped from V and 3 bases from J, the junction kept 7 bases outside the gene matches. Germline V lookup: CDR1 GTSNPN, CDR2 SVGIG (reference sequence). CDR3 length: 15 residues. The CDR3 DNA sequence: TGTGCCTGGAGTGCCCAGACAGGGGAGGACACTGAAGCTTTCTTT. Protein sequence: CAWSAQTGEDTEAFF. Supplemented by reference TRBV30 and TRBJ1-1, the full variable domain reads SQTIHQWPATLVQPVGSPLSLECTVEGTSNPNLYWYRQAAGRGLQLLFYSVGIGQISSEVPQNLSASRPQDRQFILSSKKLLLSDSGFYLCAWSAQTGEDTEAFFGQGTRLTVV.

The rearrangement links TRBV6-6 to TRBJ2-7; possible D gene TRBD2, 5 bases. V lost 2 bases, J lost 2 bases, and 16 bases lay in between. CDR1 MNHNY and CDR2 SVGAGI come from the germline V gene (reference sequence). The CDR3 length is 16 residues. The CDR3: CASSYPGRADTYEQYF. CDR3 DNA sequence: TGTGCCAGCAGTTACCCCGGGCGGGCCGATACCTACGAGCAGTACTTC.

The V call is TRBV18, the J call TRBJ1-3; tentatively, D is TRBD1 (6 bases). The germline V and J ends were trimmed by 3 bases and 3 bases, with 12 bases remaining between them. Germline CDR1 and CDR2: KGHSH and LQKENI. The CDR3 consists of 15 residues. CDR3: CASSPWAGDGNTIYF. CDR3 sequence (DNA): TGTGCCAGCTCACCGTGGGCAGGGGATGGAAACACCATATATTTT.

The V and J genes are TRBV11-2 and TRBJ2-1, with TRBD1 matching 8 bases. V shed 5 bases, J shed 4 bases, and the junction held 13 bases outside the gene matches. This CDR3 is built from 17 residues. Germline V gene lookup returns CDR1 SGHAT and CDR2 FQNNGV. CDR3 coding DNA: TGTGCCAGCAGCAACAGGGGGGACGGCCGGGTGTACAATGAGCAGTTCTTC. Amino acids: CASSNRGDGRVYNEQFF.

This clone was detected only a few times. The chain carries TRBV7-8 and TRBJ1-1, with 7 nucleotides matching TRBD1. The CDR3 spans 14 residues. CDR1 SGHVS and CDR2 FQNEAQ come from the germline V gene. V lost 5 bases, J lost 1 base, and 4 bases stayed unmatched. CDR3 amino acids: CASSEGTANTEAFF. Written as DNA, the CDR3 is TGTGCCAGCAGCGAGGGGACAGCGAACACTGAAGCTTTCTTT.

This chain connects TRBV5-1 to TRBJ1-1; 7 bases are shared with TRBD1. This CDR3 is built from 15 residues. CDR1 is SGHRS, CDR2 YFSETQ, per germline. V lost 4 bases, J lost 10 bases, and 16 bases stayed unmatched. The CDR3 DNA follows: TGCGCCAGCAGCCCCGGGACAGCCGATTTGAAGGGAGCTTTCTTT. Translating gives CASSPGTADLKGAFF.

The gene calls are TRBV5-1 and TRBJ2-3, with TRBD1 matching over 7 bases. Germline trimming cut 2 bases from V and 2 bases from J; bases unmatched to any gene: 2. The CDR3 is made up of 14 amino acids. From germline, CDR1 is SGHRS and CDR2 YFSETQ. The CDR3 nucleotides read TGCGCCAGCAGCTTACAGGGGCTCACAGATACGCAGTATTTT. This codes for CASSLQGLTDTQYF.

CDR3 amino acids: CASSLGTGGGLGANYGYTF. Written as DNA, the CDR3 is TGTGCCAGCAGCTTGGGGACCGGGGGAGGGTTGGGAGCTAACTATGGCTACACCTTC. This sequence joins TRBV5-4 and TRBJ1-2, with a possible D match to TRBD1 (5 bases). Trimming took off 0 bases at V and 0 bases at J, with 21 bases between the two ends. This CDR3 has 19 residues. CDR1 and CDR2 (germline): SGHNT, YYREEE (reference sequence).

The V call is TRBV6-5, the J call TRBJ1-1; D gene unclear. The CDR3 extends over 12 amino acids. The V and J ends lost 6 bases and 4 bases respectively, with 9 bases between them. CDR1 is MNHEY and CDR2 is SVGAGI in the germline V gene. CDR3 nucleotides: TGTGCCAGCAGCCTTTCCACCACTGAAGCTTTCTTT. Its translation: CASSLSTTEAFF.

The J gene is TRBJ2-2, the V gene TRBV11-3, with D perhaps assigned TRBD1 or TRBD2 (5 bases each). The CDR3 is made up of 14 amino acids. CDR1 is SGHNT, CDR2 YENEEA, per germline. Trimming shortened V by 0 bases and J by 5 bases, and 7 bases separated the two germline ends. Here the CDR3 reads CASSLEWGTGELFF. Written as DNA, the CDR3 is TGTGCCAGCAGCTTAGAGTGGGGGACCGGGGAGCTGTTTTTT.

This chain connects TRBV6-4 to TRBJ2-7; no clear D. Trimming stripped 2 bases from V and 2 bases from J, with 13 bases between. Germline assignment: CDR1 MRHNA and CDR2 SNTAGT. This CDR3 comprises 15 residues. The CDR3 DNA sequence: TGTGCCAGCAGTGACAGGGCCGCGTCTCCCTACGAGCAGTACTTC. Its translation is CASSDRAASPYEQYF.

The chain couples TRBV5-8 to TRBJ1-3; D is unresolved. The CDR3 extends over 14 amino acids. Germline CDR1 SGHTS, CDR2 YDEGEE. Trimming stripped 1 base from V and 0 bases from J, with 5 bases between. CDR3 in amino acids: CASSLKVSGNTIYF. The CDR3 nucleotides are TGTGCCAGCAGCTTGAAGGTCTCTGGAAACACCATATATTTT. Full variable domain (rest looked up from reference TRBV5-8 and TRBJ1-3): EAGVTQSPTHLIKTRGQQATLRCSPISGHTSVYWYQQALGLGLQFLLWYDEGEERNRGNFPPRFSGRQFPNYSSELNVNALELEDSALYLCASSLKVSGNTIYFGEGSWLTVV.

The V call is TRBV2, the J call TRBJ2-5, with no clear D. CDR1 SNHLY and CDR2 FYNNEI come from the germline V gene. V lost 6 bases and J lost 5, with 19 bases in between. The CDR3 consists of 15 residues. The CDR3 DNA sequence: TGTGCCAGCAGATCCCGGTCGGCCCTTGGGGAGACCCAGTACTTC. This sequence encodes CASRSRSALGETQYF.

This clone was observed a few times. This chain connects TRBV2 to TRBJ2-2; tentatively, D is TRBD2 (6 bases). CDR3 length equals 14 residues. Germline lookup yields CDR1 SNHLY and CDR2 FYNNEI. V shed 8 bases and J shed 0 bases, with 10 bases lying between them. CDR3 amino acids: CASRRAPNTGELFF. The CDR3 DNA is TGTGCCAGCCGGAGGGCGCCGAACACCGGGGAGCTGTTTTTT.

This clone was recorded once. The chain joins TRBV2 to TRBJ1-2; 9 bases match TRBD1. Germline-derived CDR1 and CDR2 are SNHLY and FYNNEI. The junction had 5 bases not matched to a gene; V was cut back by 4 bases and J by 5 bases. The CDR3 covers 14 residues. This CDR3 is CASSGPGQGYGYTF. The CDR3 DNA sequence: TGTGCCAGCAGTGGCCCGGGACAGGGATATGGCTACACCTTC.

The rearrangement links TRBV5-1 to TRBJ2-7, with 8 bases identical to TRBD1. Per germline, CDR1 SGHRS and CDR2 YFSETQ. The V and J ends lost 4 bases and 4 bases, in that order; junction bases with no gene match: 7. The CDR3 is made up of 14 amino acids. The CDR3 bases are TGCGCCAGCAGCCCCCGACAGGGGCGGTACGAGCAGTACTTC. Its protein product is CASSPRQGRYEQYF.

The chain couples TRBV5-1 to TRBJ2-3; a possible D gene is TRBD1 (6 bases). The CDR3 has 17 amino acids. Germline V gene data show CDR1 as SGHRS and CDR2 as YFSETQ. With 2 bases removed from V and 0 bases from J, the gap between germline ends came to 16 bases. For the CDR3, the DNA is TGCGCCAGCAGCTTTAGGGGGTCCCGCACTAGCACAGATACGCAGTATTTT. Residues: CASSFRGSRTSTDTQYF.

The J gene is TRBJ2-7, the V gene TRBV6-5; D gene unclear. The CDR3 covers 15 residues. Trimming left V 0 bases short and J 5 bases short, with 14 bases between. CDR1 MNHEY and CDR2 SVGAGI come from the germline V gene. CDR3 nucleotide sequence: TGTGCCAGCAGTTACTCCGCGGCAGCATTCGACGAGCAGTACTTC. Protein sequence: CASSYSAAAFDEQYF.

The V call is TRBV7-9, the J call TRBJ2-3; D is uncertain. V lost 8 bases and J lost 5, with 14 bases in between. This CDR3 is 13 amino acids long. Per the germline V gene, CDR1 is SEHNR and CDR2 is FQNEAQ (reference sequence). CDR3 DNA sequence: TGTGCCAGCGCGTACTCGACCCGAGATACGCAGTATTTT. It codes for CASAYSTRDTQYF.

The chain combines TRBV7-3 with TRBJ2-5; the D gene is possibly TRBD1 (6 bases). Trimming stripped 0 bases from V and 1 base from J, with 9 bases between. Germline V gene lookup returns CDR1 SGHTA and CDR2 FQGTGA. CDR3 size: 15 residues. Here the CDR3 reads CASSLTGGSQETQYF. As DNA, the CDR3 is TGTGCCAGCAGCTTAACAGGGGGAAGCCAAGAGACCCAGTACTTC. The complete variable domain, with remaining parts taken from reference TRBV7-3 and TRBJ2-5, reads GAGVSQTPSNKVTEKGKYVELRCDPISGHTALYWYRQSLGQGPEFLIYFQGTGAADDSGLPNDRFFAVRPEGSVSTLKIQRTERGDSAVYLCASSLTGGSQETQYFGPGTRLLVL.

The genes are TRBV6-5 and TRBJ1-1; 7 bases map to TRBD1. The CDR3 length is 13 residues. V lost 2 bases to trimming and J lost 7 bases; unmatched junction nucleotides: 4. Looked up from germline, CDR1 is MNHEY and CDR2 is SVGAGI. The CDR3 coding sequence is TGTGCCAGCAGTTACAAGGGGGCGGGTGAAGCTTTCTTT. Amino acids: CASSYKGAGEAFF.

The chain carries TRBV9 and TRBJ1-4; 8 nucleotides agree with TRBD1. The CDR3 contains 15 residues. V was clipped by 4 bases and J by 4 bases; unmatched bases: 6. Germline-derived CDR1 and CDR2 are SGDLS and YYNGEE. The CDR3, as DNA: TGTGCCAGCAGCTCCCTACAGGGGGGTAATGAAAAACTGTTTTTT. Its protein product is CASSSLQGGNEKLFF.